The 31 T cell receptor beta chains reported below all come from one sample, sequenced in a study of cytomegalovirus exposure and HLA in healthy donors. The PCR used 60 Vbeta and 13 Jbeta primers. Data came from immunoSEQ multiplex PCR; TCRdb stores just in-frame clones and leaves some out. Of around 160,000 clones listed, approximately 71% are singletons. The sequenced sample was PBMCs. All receptors derive from a male donor in good health and CMV-seronegative.

The rearrangement joins TRBV18 to TRBJ1-2, with D possibly TRBD1 on 5 matching bases. Trimming took off 0 bases at V and 6 bases at J, with 11 bases between the two ends. CDR1 and CDR2 (germline): KGHSH, LQKENI. This CDR3 comprises 14 residues. The CDR3 DNA follows: TGTGCCAGCTCACCACCAATCGGGGGTGATGGCTACACCTTC. This translates into CASSPPIGGDGYTF.

The rearrangement uses TRBV4-3 and TRBJ2-7; no reliable D call. Germline CDR1 is LGHNA and CDR2 is YSLEER. CDR3 size: 15 residues. V shed 7 bases and J shed 6 bases, with 22 bases lying between them. CDR3 coding DNA: TGCGCCAGCACTCCCCGGTATCTGGGCCCCGGCGAGCAGTACTTC. This sequence encodes CASTPRYLGPGEQYF.

J is TRBJ2-7 and V is TRBV6-1; 7 bases are shared with TRBD1. Germline V lookup: CDR1 MNHNS, CDR2 SASEGT. This CDR3 has 14 residues. V trimming: 7 bases; J trimming: 2 bases; junction bases outside the gene matches: 8. This CDR3 reads CASKTGTAAYEQYF. In nucleotides, the CDR3 is TGTGCCAGCAAGACAGGGACAGCGGCCTACGAGCAGTACTTC.

J is TRBJ2-7 and V is TRBV4-1; the match to TRBD1 covers 9 bases. Losses at the gene ends were 5 bases for V and 3 bases for J; bases not matched to a gene: 8. The CDR3 totals 15 residues. CDR1 is MGHRA and CDR2 is YSYEKL in the germline V gene. CDR3: CASSNPGTGNYEQYF. In nucleotides, the CDR3 is TGCGCCAGCAGCAACCCCGGGACAGGGAACTACGAGCAGTACTTC.

The rearrangement uses TRBV11-2 and TRBJ2-3; tentative D call: TRBD2 (5 bases). V was shortened by 1 base and J by 3 bases, with 8 bases between the two germline ends. Germline assignment: CDR1 SGHAT and CDR2 FQNNGV. This CDR3 is built from 14 residues. CDR3 in DNA: TGTGCCAGCAGCTTAGCTGGGAGAACAGATACGCAGTATTTT. Protein: CASSLAGRTDTQYF. Drawing the rest from reference TRBV11-2 and TRBJ2-3, the complete variable domain is EAGVAQSPRYKIIEKRQSVAFWCNPISGHATLYWYQQILGQGPKLLIQFQNNGVVDDSQLPKDRFSAERLKGVDSTLKIQPAKLEDSAVYLCASSLAGRTDTQYFGPGTRLTVL.

This chain connects TRBV14 to TRBJ2-3; 9 bases fit TRBD2. Germline trimming cut 2 bases from V and 3 bases from J; bases unmatched to any gene: 6. Germline-derived CDR1 and CDR2 are SGHDN and FVKESK. This CDR3 spans 16 amino acids. The CDR3 nucleotides read TGTGCCAGCAGCCAACCGTCTAGCGGGAAAACAGATACGCAGTATTTT. It is translated as CASSQPSSGKTDTQYF.

This clone occurred once. The CDR3, as DNA: TGTGCCAGCAGCTTGACGCTAGCGTCCACCGGGGAGCTGTTTTTT. Translating gives CASSLTLASTGELFF. The chain recombines TRBV11-3 with TRBJ2-2; D may be TRBD2 (6 bases). V dropped 3 bases and J dropped 4 bases, with 12 bases sitting between them. CDR1 is SGHNT and CDR2 is YENEEA in the germline V gene. This CDR3 is 15 amino acids long.

The chain is built from TRBV28 and TRBJ1-2; D perhaps matches TRBD1 (5 bases). The ends were cut back, 8 bases at V and 10 bases at J, with 17 bases in the middle. The length of the CDR3 is 12 residues. The germline V gene encodes CDR1 MDHEN and CDR2 SYDVKM. This CDR3 reads CASESGVRDYTF. DNA of the CDR3: TGTGCCAGCGAGTCGGGGGTACGGGACTACACCTTC.

V gene TRBV11-1 combines with J gene TRBJ2-1; 9 bases fit TRBD1. V was clipped by 5 bases and J by 15 bases; unmatched bases: 8. Germline CDR1 is SGHAT and CDR2 is FQDESV (reference sequence). This CDR3 contains 12 residues. The CDR3 protein is CASSLDRGLMFF. In DNA form, the CDR3 reads TGTGCCAGCAGCCTCGACAGGGGGTTAATGTTCTTC.

The sample holds a few counts of this clone. J is TRBJ1-6 and V is TRBV19; D is ambiguous. The CDR3 covers 17 residues. From germline, CDR1 is LNHDA and CDR2 SQIVND (reference sequence). V dropped 3 bases and J dropped 0 bases, with 12 bases sitting between them. CDR3 loop: CASSIMTRSSYNSPLHF. Written as DNA, the CDR3 is TGTGCCAGTAGTATCATGACGAGGAGCTCCTATAATTCACCCCTCCACTTT.

The chain combines TRBV6-1 with TRBJ2-5; 9 bases line up with TRBD1. V lost 6 bases and J lost 3; bases outside the gene matches: 2. The germline V gene has CDR1 MNHNS and CDR2 SASEGT. The CDR3 length is 13 residues. The CDR3 DNA is TGTGCCAGCAGCTGGACAGGGGAAGAGACCCAGTACTTC. This sequence encodes CASSWTGEETQYF.

This chain links TRBV7-9 with TRBJ2-6; maybe TRBD1 (5 bases). The CDR3 length is 18 residues. Germline V CDR1 and CDR2: SEHNR, FQNEAQ (reference sequence). Trimming pared 1 base from V and 0 bases from J, leaving 13 bases between. The CDR3 nucleotides are TGTGCCAGCAGCTTAGTGCCCCTCGACAGCTCTGGGGCCAACGTCCTGACTTTC. Its protein product is CASSLVPLDSSGANVLTF. Combining the CDR3 with reference TRBV7-9 and TRBJ2-6 gives the whole variable domain DTGVSQNPRHKITKRGQNVTFRCDPISEHNRLYWYRQTLGQGPEFLTYFQNEAQLEKSRLLSDRFSAERPKGSFSTLEIQRTEQGDSAMYLCASSLVPLDSSGANVLTFGAGSRLTVL.

This clone was counted a few times. For the CDR3, the DNA is TGCGCCAGCGCCCGGGCAGGGGAAAATTCACCCCTCCACTTT. Translated, it gives CASARAGENSPLHF. The chain recombines TRBV5-1 with TRBJ1-6; TRBD1 is a possible D gene (6 bases). CDR1 is SGHRS, CDR2 YFSETQ, per germline. V was shortened by 7 bases and J by 7 bases, with 15 bases between the two germline ends. The CDR3 length is 14 residues.

V is TRBV4-2 and J is TRBJ1-6, with TRBD1 as a possible D gene (5 bases). Per the germline V gene, CDR1 is LGHNA and CDR2 is YNFKEQ. This CDR3 is built from 16 residues. The V gene lost 0 bases and the J gene lost 6 bases, with 12 bases spanning the gap. The CDR3 is CASSQDSRVLNSPLHF. CDR3 nucleotides: TGTGCCAGCAGCCAAGATTCCAGGGTTCTTAATTCACCCCTCCACTTT.

This sequence joins TRBV5-1 and TRBJ1-5, with D perhaps matching TRBD1 (5 bases). This CDR3 has 13 residues. Germline CDR1 is SGHRS and CDR2 is YFSETQ. Trimming took off 4 bases at V and 3 bases at J, with 8 bases between the two ends. CDR3: CASSKDTNQPQHF. The DNA for the CDR3 is TGCGCCAGCAGCAAGGACACCAATCAGCCCCAGCATTTT.

This chain links TRBV28 with TRBJ2-5; a weak D match, TRBD1 (5 bases). Trimming stripped 3 bases from V and 2 bases from J, with 19 bases between. Germline lookup yields CDR1 MDHEN and CDR2 SYDVKM. This CDR3 contains 17 residues. CDR3 nucleotide sequence: TGTGCCAGCAGTTTGACGGACATCCCAACCCAACAAGAGACCCAGTACTTC. Translation: CASSLTDIPTQQETQYF.

This clone has a single count. The rearrangement uses TRBV5-1 and TRBJ2-1; no clear D. Trimming removed 1 base from V and 5 bases from J, with 7 bases in between. In germline, CDR1 is SGHRS, CDR2 YFSETQ. The CDR3 is made up of 13 amino acids. Here the CDR3 reads CASSLMFNNEQFF. In nucleotides, the CDR3 is TGCGCCAGCAGCTTGATGTTTAACAATGAGCAGTTCTTC.

The rearrangement uses TRBV7-2 and TRBJ1-5, with 8 nucleotides matching TRBD1. Germline lookup yields CDR1 SGHTA and CDR2 FQGNSA. This CDR3 has 13 amino acids. V shed 5 bases, J shed 5 bases, and the junction held 2 bases outside the gene matches. The CDR3 spells CASSPDRDQPQHF. DNA for the CDR3: TGTGCCAGCAGCCCGGACAGGGATCAGCCCCAGCATTTT. The full variable domain, with the rest looked up from reference TRBV7-2 and TRBJ1-5, is GAGVSQSPSNKVTEKGKDVELRCDPISGHTALYWYRQSLGQGLEFLIYFQGNSAPDKSGLPSDRFSAERTGGSVSTLTIQRTQQEDSAVYLCASSPDRDQPQHFGDGTRLSIL.

The chain employs TRBV18 and TRBJ2-1; TRBD2 aligns across 8 bases. This CDR3 is 16 amino acids long. V lost 3 bases and J lost 1; bases outside the gene matches: 5. In germline, CDR1 is KGHSH, CDR2 LQKENI. Written as DNA, the CDR3 is TGTGCCAGCTCACCGCCTCGGGGGGGTTCCTACAATGAGCAGTTCTTC. Residues: CASSPPRGGSYNEQFF.

As for this clone: One end of the junction does not line up with germline, which may come from a read error. The gene calls are TRBV29-1 and TRBJ2-5; maybe TRBD1 (7 bases). Germline V gene lookup returns CDR1 SQVTM and CDR2 ANQGSEA. The length of the CDR3 is 13 residues. CDR3 amino acids: CSVVEGAGQTQYF. Here the CDR3 DNA reads TGCAGCGTTGTAGAGGGGGCGGGACAGACCCAATACTTC. Full variable domain (outside the CDR3, taken from reference TRBV29-1 and TRBJ2-5): SAVISQKPSRDICQRGTSLTIQCQVDSQVTMMFWYRQQPGQSLTLIATANQGSEATYESGFVIDKFPISRPNLTFSTLTVSNMSPEDSSIYLCSVVEGAGQTQYFGPGTRLLVL.

This clone was seen a single time. This chain connects TRBV6-6 to TRBJ2-7; the D gene is possibly TRBD2 (6 bases). This CDR3 region has 11 residues. Trimming shortened V by 8 bases and J by 3 bases, and 8 bases separated the two germline ends. Germline values: CDR1 MNHNY, CDR2 SVGAGI (reference sequence). The CDR3 bases are TGTGCCAGCGGGACTGGCTACGAGCAGTACTTC. This translates into CASGTGYEQYF.

V usage is TRBV5-8 and J usage is TRBJ2-7, with 7 bases lining up with TRBD1. The germline CDR1 and CDR2 sequences are SGHTS and YDEGEE. The CDR3 runs 14 residues. After removal of 4 bases from V and 3 bases from J, the junction contained 7 bases not matched to a gene. DNA of the CDR3: TGTGCCAGCAGCCGATCCCCAGGGGGCTACGAGCAGTACTTC. Its protein is CASSRSPGGYEQYF.

This clone was seen a handful of times. The J gene is TRBJ2-3, the V gene TRBV7-2, with 7 bases identical to TRBD2. J gave up 4 bases and V 0 bases, and 1 base lay outside the gene matches. Germline V gene lookup returns CDR1 SGHTA and CDR2 FQGNSA. The CDR3 totals 14 residues. The CDR3 DNA reads as TGTGCCAGCAGCTTAGCGGGAGGGTCAGATACGCAGTATTTT. Translation gives CASSLAGGSDTQYF.

J is TRBJ2-1 and V is TRBV4-1, with 9 nucleotides matching TRBD1. The V gene's germline CDR1 is MGHRA and CDR2 YSYEKL. The CDR3 has 14 residues. V lost 3 bases, J lost 7 bases, and 4 bases stayed unmatched. The CDR3 DNA reads as TGCGCCAGCAGCCAGGCGACAGGGGGGAATGAGCAGTTCTTC. It specifies CASSQATGGNEQFF.

The J gene is TRBJ2-2, the V gene TRBV6-5, with D possibly TRBD2 on 6 matching bases. CDR3 length equals 12 residues. Germline V gives CDR1 MNHEY, CDR2 SVGAGI. The V gene lost 8 bases and the J gene lost 6 bases, with 10 bases spanning the gap. CDR3 amino acids: CASSGDAGELFF. The CDR3 coding sequence is TGTGCCAGCTCGGGGGACGCCGGGGAGCTGTTTTTT.

The rearrangement links TRBV21-1 to TRBJ1-2; the listed D gene, TRBD1, was not tested against the DNA. TRBV21-1 represents a pseudogene. There are 14 residues in the CDR3. The CDR3 protein is CASSKATGWEGYTF. The CDR3 DNA reads TGTGCCAGCAGCAAAGCAACAGGGTGGGAGGGCTACACCTTC.

This chain connects TRBV7-3 to TRBJ2-1, with D possibly TRBD2 on 6 matching bases. The V end lost 7 bases, the J end lost 7 bases, and 20 bases lay between the germline ends. In germline, CDR1 is SGHTA, CDR2 FQGTGA. This CDR3 spans 15 amino acids. This CDR3 is CASTQLGGEDNEQFF. DNA of the CDR3: TGTGCCAGCACCCAACTGGGGGGAGAGGATAATGAGCAGTTCTTC.

This sequence joins TRBV9 and TRBJ2-3; TRBD1 might be the D (6 bases). The CDR3 has 17 residues. V was cut by 0 bases and J by 2 bases, with 16 bases left in between. Germline V CDR1 and CDR2: SGDLS, YYNGEE. The CDR3 DNA sequence: TGTGCCAGCAGCGTAGCTCCGGACAGCCACTACACAGATACGCAGTATTTT. Translated, it gives CASSVAPDSHYTDTQYF.

The chain uses TRBV19 and TRBJ2-1; perhaps TRBD1 as D (5 bases). Germline CDR1 LNHDA, CDR2 SQIVND (reference sequence). This CDR3 has 15 amino acids. V lost 0 bases and J 3 bases, leaving 9 bases between the germline ends. The DNA for the CDR3 is TGTGCCAGTAGTATAGACCCAGACAGCTACAATGAGCAGTTCTTC. Its translation: CASSIDPDSYNEQFF. The full variable domain, with the rest looked up from reference TRBV19 and TRBJ2-1, is DGGITQSPKYLFRKEGQNVTLSCEQNLNHDAMYWYRQDPGQGLRLIYYSQIVNDFQKGDIAEGYSVSREKKESFPLTVTSAQKNPTAFYLCASSIDPDSYNEQFFGPGTRLTVL.

CDR3 sequence reads: CASSSQGTDSPLHF. The CDR3 region has the DNA TGCGCCAGCAGCTCACAGGGTACGGATTCACCCCTCCACTTT. The genes are TRBV5-1 and TRBJ1-6; a weak D match, TRBD1 (6 bases). The CDR3 is 14 amino acids. V was shortened by 3 bases and J by 8 bases, with 12 bases between the two germline ends. Germline V gene data show CDR1 as SGHRS and CDR2 as YFSETQ.

In this sample, this clone turned up many times. This CDR3 reads CASRTGTGVSYEQYF. CDR3 in DNA: TGCGCCAGCAGGACCGGGACAGGGGTCTCCTACGAGCAGTACTTC. This chain connects TRBV4-1 to TRBJ2-7; 10 nucleotides line up with TRBD1. Germline assignment: CDR1 MGHRA and CDR2 YSYEKL. This CDR3 contains 15 residues. Trimming at V came to 6 bases and at J to 0 bases, leaving 5 bases not matched to a gene.